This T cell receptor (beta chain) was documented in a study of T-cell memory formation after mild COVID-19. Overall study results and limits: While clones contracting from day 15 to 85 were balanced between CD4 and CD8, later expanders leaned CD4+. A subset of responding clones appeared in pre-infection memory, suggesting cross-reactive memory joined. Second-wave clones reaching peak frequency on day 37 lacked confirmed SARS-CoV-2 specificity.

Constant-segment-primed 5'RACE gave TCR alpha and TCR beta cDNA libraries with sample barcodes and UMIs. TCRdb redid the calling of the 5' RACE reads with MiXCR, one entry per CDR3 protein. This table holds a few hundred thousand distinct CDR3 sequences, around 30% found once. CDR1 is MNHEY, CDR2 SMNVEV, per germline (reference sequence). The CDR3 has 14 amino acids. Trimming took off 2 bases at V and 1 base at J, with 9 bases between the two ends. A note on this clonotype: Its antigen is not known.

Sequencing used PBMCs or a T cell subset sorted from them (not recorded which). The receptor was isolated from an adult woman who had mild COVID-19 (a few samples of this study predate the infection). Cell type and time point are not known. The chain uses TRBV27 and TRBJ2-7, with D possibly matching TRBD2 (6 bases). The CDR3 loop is CASSLRGGSYEQYF. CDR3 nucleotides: TGTGCCAGCAGTTTAAGAGGAGGGTCCTACGAGCAGTACTTC.